This TCR beta chain originates from a study of metastatic and nonmetastatic thyroid tumors. Study-level information: Across peripheral blood and tumor or nodule tissue samples taken from malignant and benign thyroid patients, the repertoires were compared with one another. Study-level findings and limits: Malignant thyroid tumors reportedly had TCR beta diversity that was significantly higher than in benign nodules, in blood and tumor.

All patients reached thyroid surgery having received no treatment beforehand. As for this clone: Its cognate antigen is unknown.

Using MiXCR, TCRdb reanalyzed the PCR reads. The sample shows around 30,000 clones, about 24% of them seen only once. Germline V gene data show CDR1 as LGHNA and CDR2 as YNFKEQ. V was trimmed by 7 bases and J by 8 bases, leaving 17 bases between them. CDR3 size: 13 residues. This TCR came from a female donor with papillary thyroid cancer or a benign thyroid nodule (not recorded which). Some clones in this sample may be carry-over from other donors' samples. This chain connects TRBV4-2 to TRBJ1-1; D ambiguous. Specimen: blood. Here the CDR3 DNA reads TGTGCCAGCATGCAAGGGTGGACGGACGAAGCTTTCTTT. The encoded protein is CASMQGWTDEAFF.